This is a list of T cell receptor beta chains from one sample in a study of T cells in Graves' hyperthyroidism and ophthalmopathy. TCRdb recomputed calls from the multiplex PCR reads with MiXCR, one row per CDR3 protein. The sample shows 600,000 to 650,000 distinct CDR3 sequences, 20% of them seen only once. Sequences were obtained from blood. The receptors come from a young man with Graves' ophthalmopathy. Both conserved end residues are part of each CDR3. D genes are given only for firm matches. Only part of the rows carry a size: once, few, many, or a class if the clone is expanded.

V gene,J gene,clone size,D gene,CDR3 DNA,CDR3 protein
TRBV20-1,TRBJ1-3,many,TRBD1,TGCAGTGCTGGGGACAGGACCGGCAACACCATATATTTT,CSAGDRTGNTIYF
TRBV2,TRBJ2-2,few,.,TGTGCCAGCAGTCCTCCGAAGAGGAACACCGGGGAGCTGTTTTTT,CASSPPKRNTGELFF
TRBV29-1,TRBJ2-3,.,TRBD2,TGCAGCGTTGAAATGGCGGGAGCTACGCAGTATTTT,CSVEMAGATQYF
TRBV2,TRBJ2-7,many,TRBD2,TGTGCCAGCCGGGGGGACCTCTCCTACGAGCAGTACTTC,CASRGDLSYEQYF
TRBV20-1,TRBJ2-5,few,.,TGCAGTGCTACTAAGGGACCACAAGAGACCCAGTACTTC,CSATKGPQETQYF
TRBV11-3,TRBJ2-1,many,.,TGTGCCAGCAGCTTAGAAGGTCGGAGTGGGAATGAGCAGTTCTTC,CASSLEGRSGNEQFF
TRBV20-1,TRBJ2-1,many,.,TGCAGTGCTAGATCACCCCCCAATGAGCAGTTCTTC,CSARSPPNEQFF
TRBV6-1,TRBJ2-5,few,.,TGTGCCAGCAGCTCACTCCAGGGGGGGCTTGAGACCCAGTACTTC,CASSSLQGGLETQYF
TRBV3-1,TRBJ1-1,.,TRBD1,TGTGCCAGCAGCCGGAGGGACAGCGTGAGGAGGGCTGAAGCTTTCTTT,CASSRRDSVRRAEAFF
TRBV5-1,TRBJ2-3,few,.,TGCGCCAGCAGCGAGGGGGACTTACCCTCCGATACGCAGTATTTT,CASSEGDLPSDTQYF
TRBV28,TRBJ1-5,.,.,TGTGCCAGCAGTTATCCGGGGGCCGTTCAGCCCCAGCATTTT,CASSYPGAVQPQHF
TRBV20-1,TRBJ2-2,few,.,TGCAGTGCTAGTAGTGGCAGCAACCCCGGGGAGCTGTTTTTT,CSASSGSNPGELFF
TRBV6-6,TRBJ2-5,many,.,TGTGCCAGCAGTTACTCCCCCCGTGGGCTAGCGAAGAAGACCCAGTACTTC,CASSYSPRGLAKKTQYF
TRBV7-2,TRBJ2-3,many,.,TGTGCCAGCAGCTTATCGTTCGGCGTCACAGATACGCAGTATTTT,CASSLSFGVTDTQYF
TRBV20-1,TRBJ2-7,.,.,TGCAGTGCTGGTGGGAGAAGGTCCTACGAGCAGTACTTC,CSAGGRRSYEQYF
TRBV11-2,TRBJ2-1,.,TRBD2,TGTGCCAGCAGCATTCAGACTAGCGCTGACGGGCAGTTCTTC,CASSIQTSADGQFF
TRBV5-1,TRBJ2-5,.,.,TGCGCCAGCCGCCCAGGGGATTTGGTTGAGACCCAGTACTTC,CASRPGDLVETQYF
TRBV20-1,TRBJ1-6,few,.,TGCAGTGCTATTGGGTCACCCCTCCACTTT,CSAIGSPLHF
TRBV5-1,TRBJ2-5,.,TRBD2,TGCGCCAGCAGCTTGGCCACCGTAGCGGGAAGAGAGACCCAGTACTTC,CASSLATVAGRETQYF
TRBV6-1,TRBJ1-1,many,.,TGTGCCAGCATCCGGTTGTTGGACACTGAAGCTTTCTTT,CASIRLLDTEAFF
TRBV7-3,TRBJ1-1,.,.,TGTGCCAGCAGCTTAACAGCTTCAAGCACTGAAGCTTTCTTT,CASSLTASSTEAFF
TRBV28,TRBJ2-7,few,TRBD1,TGTGCCAGCAGTACGACAGGGGAGTGGTACGAGCAGTACTTC,CASSTTGEWYEQYF
TRBV20-1,TRBJ1-5,.,TRBD1,TGCAGTGCGGGACAGGACCCCTTCAATCAGCCCCAGCATTTT,CSAGQDPFNQPQHF
TRBV5-1,TRBJ1-3,.,.,TGCGCCAGCAGCATCAAGCCCCTGACTTACTCTGGAAACACCATATATTTT,CASSIKPLTYSGNTIYF
TRBV19,TRBJ2-7,.,.,TGTGCCAGTAGTATTAACCCCACCTACGAGCAGTACTTC,CASSINPTYEQYF
TRBV30,TRBJ1-5,few,TRBD1,TGTGCCTGGGGGGACAGGGCAGCTCAGCCCCAGCATTTT,CAWGDRAAQPQHF
TRBV7-3,TRBJ2-3,.,.,TGTGCCAGCAGCTCAGGGGCTAGCGGACCAGATACGCAGTATTTT,CASSSGASGPDTQYF
TRBV24-1,TRBJ2-7,few,.,TGTGCCACCAACTCAAGATTTTACGAGCAGTACTTC,CATNSRFYEQYF
TRBV7-9,TRBJ2-2,few,.,TGTGCCAGCAGCTTAGTGATGGGAAACACCGGGGAGCTGTTTTTT,CASSLVMGNTGELFF
TRBV2,TRBJ1-5,.,TRBD1,TGTGCCAGCAGCCCGGGGACAGGGCACAATCAGCCCCAGCATTTT,CASSPGTGHNQPQHF
TRBV6-5,TRBJ2-2,few,.,TGTGCCAGCAGTTACTCCGACAGCGACGGGGAGCTGTTTTTT,CASSYSDSDGELFF
TRBV12-3/TRBV12-4,TRBJ1-5,many,TRBD1,TGTGCCAGCAGCTCAGGGACAGGGGGTCGCAATCAGCCCCAGCATTTT,CASSSGTGGRNQPQHF
TRBV7-2,TRBJ2-7,.,.,TGTGCCAGCGGAAGAGGGAGCGTTCCCTACGAGCAGTACTTC,CASGRGSVPYEQYF
TRBV6-1,TRBJ2-2,.,TRBD2,TGTGCCAGCAGTTATTTAGCTGGACTAGCGGGAGGTCCCACCGGGGAGCTGTTTTTT,CASSYLAGLAGGPTGELFF
TRBV12-3/TRBV12-4,TRBJ2-2,.,.,TGTGCCAGCAGCCGTGGGGTGAGGGCGGGCCCACACACCGGGGAGCTGTTTTTT,CASSRGVRAGPHTGELFF
TRBV29-1,TRBJ2-1,.,TRBD2,TGCAGCGTTGGGGGGGGAGTTAGCCGGAGCCGGAATGAGCAGTTCTTC,CSVGGGVSRSRNEQFF
TRBV28,TRBJ1-1,many,TRBD1,TGTGCCAGCAGGTCGGGACAGGGCAACACTGAAGCTTTCTTT,CASRSGQGNTEAFF
TRBV4-2,TRBJ2-2,few,.,TGTGCCAGCAGCCAAGATGTCGATAGCCCAAACACCGGGGAGCTGTTTTTT,CASSQDVDSPNTGELFF
TRBV28,TRBJ2-7,.,.,TGTGCCAGCAGTCCTACAGGGTCTTACTACGAGCAGTACTTC,CASSPTGSYYEQYF